These 25 T cell receptor beta chains came from one sample sequenced in a study of T cells after yellow fever vaccination. TCRdb redid the calling of the 5' RACE reads with MiXCR, one entry per CDR3 protein. The sample yields about 360,000 distinct CDR3 sequences, more than 5.5% seen once. The sample consisted of PBMCs, taken 5 days after the yellow fever booster vaccination. The source is a man between 25 and 39 years old who received the YFV17D yellow fever vaccine.

This chain uses TRBV10-3 with TRBJ2-7, with D unresolved. The germline V gene has CDR1 ENHRY and CDR2 SYGVKD. Trimming removed 8 bases at V and 2 bases at J, with 10 bases between. The CDR3 extends over 12 amino acids. The CDR3 sequence is CAIARRTYEQYF. The CDR3 region has the DNA TGTGCCATCGCGAGACGGACCTACGAGCAGTACTTC.

Many counts were recorded for this clonotype. V usage is TRBV25-1 and J usage is TRBJ2-1; D is perhaps TRBD1 or TRBD2 (7 bases each). The CDR3 extends over 12 amino acids. V was shortened by 8 bases and J by 7 bases, with 12 bases between the two germline ends. Germline CDR1 and CDR2: MGHDK and SYGVNS. CDR3 loop: CASRQGGNEQFF. The DNA of the CDR3 is TGTGCCAGCCGACAGGGAGGGAATGAGCAGTTCTTC.

This clonotype is large in the sample. The CDR3 nucleotides read TGTGCCAGCAGTTTCTCGTTTGGAACTGAAGCTTTCTTT. This translates into CASSFSFGTEAFF. This chain uses TRBV28 with TRBJ1-1; the D is unclear. Germline assignment: CDR1 MDHEN and CDR2 SYDVKM. The V and J ends lost 3 bases and 5 bases respectively, with 10 bases between them. CDR3 length: 13 residues.

CDR3 nucleotides: TGCAGTGCTAGTGACTACCACAATGAGCAGTTCTTC. Protein: CSASDYHNEQFF. The chain combines TRBV20-1 with TRBJ2-1; tentatively, D is TRBD2 (5 bases). Germline-derived CDR1 and CDR2 are DFQATT and SNEGSKA (reference sequence). Trimming removed 3 bases from V and 5 bases from J, with 8 bases in between. There are 12 residues in the CDR3.

This clonotype appeared many times. The chain joins TRBV7-8 to TRBJ2-2; D is perhaps TRBD2 (6 bases). The CDR3 is 16 residues long. Germline values: CDR1 SGHVS, CDR2 FQNEAQ. V lost 0 bases and J lost 2, with 10 bases in between. CDR3 nucleotide sequence: TGTGCCAGCAGCTTAGCGGGCGGGACCAACACCGGGGAGCTGTTTTTT. Translated: CASSLAGGTNTGELFF.

There are many counts of this clonotype. The chain combines TRBV10-3 with TRBJ2-7; 7 bases map to TRBD2. V was clipped by 6 bases and J by 1 base; unmatched bases: 12. In germline, CDR1 is ENHRY, CDR2 SYGVKD. This CDR3 has 16 residues. This chain's CDR3 is CAIRPWGGRGSYEQYF. The CDR3 bases are TGTGCCATCAGACCGTGGGGCGGGAGAGGTTCCTACGAGCAGTACTTC.

This clonotype has a count of ten or more. This sequence joins TRBV12-3 or TRBV12-4 and TRBJ1-2, with 7 bases fitting TRBD1. After removal of 7 bases from V and 2 bases from J, the junction contained 10 bases not matched to a gene. This CDR3 spans 15 amino acids. CDR3 in DNA: TGTGCCAGCACCCAACCGGGACAGCGCAACTATGGCTACACCTTC. Protein product: CASTQPGQRNYGYTF.

This clonotype was detected ten times or more. V is TRBV27 and J is TRBJ2-3, with TRBD2 matching 10 bases. Germline CDR1 is MNHEY and CDR2 is SMNVEV (reference sequence). V lost 4 bases to trimming and J lost 2 bases; unmatched junction nucleotides: 6. This CDR3 region has 16 residues. Written as DNA, the CDR3 is TGTGCCAGCAGTTCCTTAGCGGGAGGTAACACAGATACGCAGTATTTT. This encodes CASSSLAGGNTDTQYF.

This clonotype has at least ten counts. V is TRBV3-1 and J is TRBJ2-2; 10 nucleotides line up with TRBD2. V lost 4 bases to trimming and J lost 3 bases; unmatched junction nucleotides: 2. The V gene's germline CDR1 is LGHDT and CDR2 YNNKEL (reference sequence). The CDR3 totals 15 residues. CDR3 loop: CASSPGTSDTGELFF. In nucleotides, the CDR3 is TGTGCCAGCAGCCCCGGGACTAGCGACACCGGGGAGCTGTTTTTT. Combining the CDR3 with reference TRBV3-1 and TRBJ2-2 gives the whole variable domain DTAVSQTPKYLVTQMGNDKSIKCEQNLGHDTMYWYKQDSKKFLKIMFSYNNKELIINETVPNRFSPKSPDKAHLNLHINSLELGDSAVYFCASSPGTSDTGELFFGEGSRLTVL.

At least ten counts were recorded for this clonotype. V gene TRBV5-1 combines with J gene TRBJ2-1, with TRBD1 matching over 8 bases. CDR3 size: 14 residues. The J segment lost 1 base and the V segment lost 5 bases, leaving 2 bases of the junction unmatched. Germline V CDR1 and CDR2: SGHRS, YFSETQ. The CDR3 region is CASRRTGSYNEQFF. CDR3 in DNA: TGCGCCAGCAGGAGGACAGGGTCCTACAATGAGCAGTTCTTC.

The sample holds many counts of this clonotype. Written as DNA, the CDR3 is TGTGCCAGCAGCTTACGCCATTCTACCGGGGAGCTGTTTTTT. This codes for CASSLRHSTGELFF. V is TRBV7-2 and J is TRBJ2-2; D is unclear. Trimming cost V 2 bases and J 5 bases, with 9 bases left between them. The CDR3 has 14 amino acids. CDR1 is SGHTA and CDR2 is FQGNSA in the germline V gene.

The chain has TRBV19 and TRBJ2-5; D ambiguous. With 6 bases removed from V and 0 bases from J, the gap between germline ends came to 8 bases. This CDR3 comprises 13 residues. The V gene's germline CDR1 is LNHDA and CDR2 SQIVND (reference sequence). CDR3 DNA: TGTGCCAGTAGGCGCCAGAACCAAGAGACCCAGTACTTC. Translated: CASRRQNQETQYF. Supplemented by reference TRBV19 and TRBJ2-5, the full variable domain reads DGGITQSPKYLFRKEGQNVTLSCEQNLNHDAMYWYRQDPGQGLRLIYYSQIVNDFQKGDIAEGYSVSREKKESFPLTVTSAQKNPTAFYLCASRRQNQETQYFGPGTRLLVL.

The chain carries TRBV5-6 and TRBJ2-4, with D unresolved. V was trimmed by 4 bases and J by 2 bases, leaving 16 bases between them. Germline CDR1 reads SGHDT; CDR2 reads YYEEEE. This CDR3 has 16 residues. As DNA, the CDR3 is TGTGCCAGCAGCCCGCCACCATTTAAGACCAAAAACATTCAGTACTTC. It yields the protein CASSPPPFKTKNIQYF.

The CDR3 DNA is TGTGCCTCCACCCAAGGACACGCGAAAGGATACGAGCAGTACTTC. It encodes CASTQGHAKGYEQYF. The chain is built from TRBV3-1 and TRBJ2-7; D possibly corresponds to TRBD1 (5 bases). The V end lost 11 bases, the J end lost 4 bases, and 24 bases lay between the germline ends. The CDR3 contains 15 residues. CDR1 is LGHDT and CDR2 is YNNKEL in the germline V gene (reference sequence).

At least ten counts were recorded for this clonotype. The J gene is TRBJ1-5, the V gene TRBV18, with D possibly matching TRBD1 (5 bases). The CDR3 has 16 amino acids. Germline CDR1 is KGHSH and CDR2 is LQKENI. The germline V and J ends were trimmed by 2 bases and 1 base, with 12 bases remaining between them. CDR3 residues: CASSPAPGRSNQPQHF. DNA of the CDR3: TGTGCCAGCTCACCAGCGCCGGGACGGAGCAATCAGCCCCAGCATTTT.

This clonotype was recorded a few times. Here the CDR3 DNA reads TGCAGTGCACGACAGGGGGGGAACACCGGGGAGCTGTTTTTT. It encodes CSARQGGNTGELFF. The chain has TRBV20-1 and TRBJ2-2; 9 nucleotides align to TRBD1. This CDR3 is 14 amino acids long. Per germline, CDR1 DFQATT and CDR2 SNEGSKA (reference sequence). J was trimmed by 1 base and V by 6 bases; bases with no gene match: 3.

The chain has TRBV4-3 and TRBJ1-5; the D is unclear. The CDR3 totals 14 residues. With 4 bases removed from V and 4 bases from J, the gap between germline ends came to 11 bases. Germline V CDR1 and CDR2: LGHNA, YSLEER. In DNA, the CDR3 is TGCGCCAGCAGCCTCGGGAGAGTAAATCAGCCCCAGCATTTT. Protein: CASSLGRVNQPQHF.

This clonotype was picked up many times. The chain combines TRBV6-1 with TRBJ2-2; TRBD1 agrees at 8 bases. V trimming: 8 bases; J trimming: 5 bases; junction bases outside the gene matches: 4. Germline V lookup: CDR1 MNHNS, CDR2 SASEGT. The CDR3 is 13 amino acids. CDR3 nucleotides: TGTGCCAGCGGCAGGGGGCTAACCGGGGAGCTGTTTTTT. Translated: CASGRGLTGELFF.

This clonotype has more than one count but fewer than ten. This rearrangement joins TRBV12-3 or TRBV12-4 to TRBJ2-5, with D perhaps matching TRBD1 or TRBD2 (6 bases each). V shed 3 bases and J shed 6 bases, with 11 bases lying between them. The CDR3 runs to 13 residues. CDR3: CASSFGGRKTQYF. In DNA form, the CDR3 reads TGTGCCAGCAGTTTTGGGGGGCGAAAGACCCAGTACTTC.

This clonotype was observed many times. V usage is TRBV7-2 and J usage is TRBJ2-3, with 7 bases aligning to TRBD2. The CDR3 runs 12 residues. J lost 5 bases, V lost 6 bases, and 2 bases had no gene match. Per germline, CDR1 SGHTA and CDR2 FQGNSA. The CDR3 nucleotides read TGTGCCAGCAGTCCTAGCGGAGATACGCAGTATTTT. Its protein is CASSPSGDTQYF.

This chain connects TRBV15 to TRBJ1-2, with 7 bases identical to TRBD1. Per germline, CDR1 LNHNV and CDR2 YYDKDF (reference sequence). Trimming removed 5 bases from V and 8 bases from J; junction bases left unmatched: 2. The CDR3 has 11 residues. Here the CDR3 reads CATSGTVGYTF. For the CDR3, the DNA is TGTGCCACCAGCGGGACAGTCGGCTACACCTTC.

This sequence joins TRBV19 and TRBJ2-2; D remains ambiguous. CDR3 length: 13 residues. Trimming removed 3 bases from V and 10 bases from J, with 12 bases in between. Germline CDR1 and CDR2: LNHDA and SQIVND (reference sequence). The CDR3 sequence: CASSIRGSPELFF. The DNA for the CDR3 is TGTGCCAGTAGTATTCGAGGATCCCCGGAGCTGTTTTTT.

The rearrangement uses TRBV20-1 and TRBJ2-1; 13 bases are shared with TRBD2. Germline V gene lookup returns CDR1 DFQATT and CDR2 SNEGSKA (reference sequence). The CDR3 loop spans 17 amino acids. The J segment lost 0 bases and the V segment lost 0 bases, leaving 2 bases of the junction unmatched. The CDR3 sequence: CSAREWTSGSSYNEQFF. CDR3 nucleotides: TGCAGTGCTAGAGAATGGACTAGCGGGAGCTCCTACAATGAGCAGTTCTTC.

This clonotype was counted many times. V usage is TRBV6-2 or TRBV6-3 and J usage is TRBJ2-7, with D tentatively TRBD2 (6 bases). The CDR3 is 14 amino acids. The germline V gene has CDR1 MNHEY and CDR2 SVGEGT. Deletions cut 2 bases from V and 5 bases from J, with 13 bases between. The CDR3 DNA is TGTGCCAGCAGTTACAACAAGGAGGGTCACGAGCAGTACTTC. Its protein product is CASSYNKEGHEQYF.

This clonotype came up many times. This chain joins TRBV2 and TRBJ2-1, with D perhaps TRBD2 (6 bases). Germline CDR1 SNHLY, CDR2 FYNNEI. The CDR3 is 13 residues long. Trimming pared 2 bases from V and 7 bases from J, leaving 9 bases between. The CDR3 DNA reads as TGTGCCAGCAGTGAATTGGCGGGGAATGAGCAGTTCTTC. Its protein product is CASSELAGNEQFF.